One sample yielded the 21 T cell receptor beta chains listed below, sequenced in a study of early T cells in non-severe SARS-CoV-2 infection. TCRdb called the 5' RACE reads again in MiXCR, with one record for every CDR3 protein. There are tens of thousands of distinct CDR3 sequences in the sample; about 12% occur only once, and 5% to 5.5% lies in the top ten. The sample taken for sequencing was whole blood. The source of these receptors is an adult who was a healthcare worker with PCR-confirmed SARS-CoV-2 infection or an uninfected control (not recorded which).

This clonotype was seen only a few times. The chain uses TRBV7-2 and TRBJ2-1; 8 bases map to TRBD2. CDR3 length equals 15 residues. Losses at the gene ends were 1 base for V and 13 bases for J; bases not matched to a gene: 12. The V gene's germline CDR1 is SGHTA and CDR2 FQGNSA. The CDR3: CASSLGGSGGSEQFF. The CDR3 region has the DNA TGTGCCAGCAGCTTAGGCGGGAGCGGGGGTTCCGAACAGTTCTTC. Combining the CDR3 with reference TRBV7-2 and TRBJ2-1 gives the whole variable domain GAGVSQSPSNKVTEKGKDVELRCDPISGHTALYWYRQSLGQGLEFLIYFQGNSAPDKSGLPSDRFSAERTGGSVSTLTIQRTQQEDSAVYLCASSLGGSGGSEQFFGPGTRLTVL.

This chain uses TRBV3-1 with TRBJ2-1; D not certain. V shed 4 bases and J shed 7 bases, with 11 bases lying between them. CDR1 and CDR2 from the germline V gene are LGHDT and YNNKEL (reference sequence). CDR3 length: 13 residues. CDR3 in DNA: TGTGCCAGCAGCCCGACAATAGGGAATGAGCAGTTCTTC. This sequence encodes CASSPTIGNEQFF.

This clonotype was seen at least ten times. This sequence joins TRBV5-1 and TRBJ1-4; no clear D gene. V shed 0 bases and J shed 7 bases, with 10 bases lying between them. Germline CDR1 SGHRS, CDR2 YFSETQ. The CDR3 length is 14 residues. The CDR3 reads CASSLVKDSEKLFF. The CDR3 nucleotides read TGCGCCAGCAGCTTGGTTAAGGATAGTGAAAAACTGTTTTTT.

The chain recombines TRBV14 with TRBJ2-1; D is possibly TRBD1 (6 bases). The germline V gene encodes CDR1 SGHDN and CDR2 FVKESK. V was trimmed by 1 base and J by 7 bases, leaving 14 bases between them. This CDR3 is 15 amino acids long. The CDR3 sequence is CASSQGGLRRNEQFF. DNA of the CDR3: TGTGCCAGCAGCCAAGGGGGGCTTCGGAGGAATGAGCAGTTCTTC.

This clonotype has more than one count but fewer than ten. The CDR3 nucleotides read TGTGCCAGCAGCCGAGGACGGATGGCTCCCGGGGAGCTGTTTTTT. It codes for CASSRGRMAPGELFF. V is TRBV14 and J is TRBJ2-2; no reliable D call. The CDR3 sequence is 15 residues long. Trimming cost V 4 bases and J 6 bases, with 15 bases left between them. Germline lookup yields CDR1 SGHDN and CDR2 FVKESK.

This chain links TRBV2 with TRBJ2-3; D remains ambiguous. The CDR3 spans 14 residues. The V end was cut by 1 base, the J end by 4 bases, with 9 bases between. CDR1 and CDR2 (germline): SNHLY, FYNNEI. The CDR3 loop is CASSEVTASDTQYF. The DNA for the CDR3 is TGTGCCAGCAGTGAAGTTACAGCGTCAGATACGCAGTATTTT.

This clonotype was seen a few times. The J gene is TRBJ2-7, the V gene TRBV27; the match to TRBD2 covers 8 bases. Trimming removed 8 bases from V and 5 bases from J; junction bases left unmatched: 8. CDR1 and CDR2 (germline): MNHEY, SMNVEV (reference sequence). This CDR3 contains 13 residues. This CDR3 reads CASWKAGVNEQYF. The CDR3 nucleotides are TGTGCCAGCTGGAAAGCGGGAGTTAACGAGCAGTACTTC.

The CDR3 nucleotides read TGCGCCAGCAAGCTAGCGGGGATTTCGTCCTACGAGCAGTACTTC. It is translated as CASKLAGISSYEQYF. This chain links TRBV5-1 with TRBJ2-7; 9 bases line up with TRBD2. The trim removed 6 bases at V and 1 base at J, leaving 8 bases unmatched. In germline, CDR1 is SGHRS, CDR2 YFSETQ. The CDR3 is 15 residues long.

This clonotype was found a few times. The chain employs TRBV7-9 and TRBJ1-2; TRBD1 matches at 7 bases. CDR3 length: 16 residues. Germline V gene data show CDR1 as SEHNR and CDR2 as FQNEAQ (reference sequence). Unmatched junction bases numbered 13, after V lost 5 bases and J lost 4 bases. The CDR3 bases are TGTGCCAGCAGCCCTGCCGGGACAGTCGACCGCTATGGCTACACCTTC. The encoded protein is CASSPAGTVDRYGYTF.

As to this clonotype: A read error may account for a junction end that differs from germline. This sequence joins TRBV7-9 and TRBJ2-3, with D unresolved. Germline V gene data show CDR1 as SEHNR and CDR2 as FQNEAQ (reference sequence). This CDR3 has 15 amino acids. The CDR3 nucleotides read TGTGCCAGCTGCTTGAGTGAAACTAGCACAGATACGCAGTATTTT. Translation: CASCLSETSTDTQYF.

This clonotype came up many times. The gene calls are TRBV30 and TRBJ1-6; 7 bases agree with TRBD1. This CDR3 comprises 15 residues. With 3 bases clipped from V and 8 bases from J, the junction kept 10 bases outside the gene matches. The germline CDR1 and CDR2 sequences are GTSNPN and SVGIG (reference sequence). CDR3 region: CAWRLGGARYSPLHF. For the CDR3, the DNA is TGTGCCTGGAGGCTAGGGGGCGCACGTTATTCACCCCTCCACTTT.

The chain links TRBV6-5 to TRBJ2-3; no firm D call. This CDR3 comprises 13 residues. CDR1 is MNHEY and CDR2 is SVGAGI in the germline V gene. Trimming took off 4 bases at V and 2 bases at J, with 7 bases between the two ends. CDR3 bases: TGTGCCAGCAGTTTGACCCACACAGATACGCAGTATTTT. Translating gives CASSLTHTDTQYF.

This chain connects TRBV5-1 to TRBJ1-5, with D unclear. The V end lost 0 bases, the J end lost 4 bases, and 17 bases lay between the germline ends. Germline CDR1 and CDR2: SGHRS and YFSETQ. CDR3 length: 17 amino acids. The CDR3 DNA follows: TGCGCCAGCAGCTTGGCCGAGACACATAGTGGGAATCAGCCCCAGCATTTT. It translates to CASSLAETHSGNQPQHF.

This clonotype was recorded many times. The CDR3 bases are TGTGCCAGCAGACAGAACCAAGAGACCCAGTACTTC. Translation: CASRQNQETQYF. V usage is TRBV2 and J usage is TRBJ2-5, with D uncertain. CDR1 is SNHLY and CDR2 is FYNNEI in the germline V gene. V lost 6 bases, J lost 0 bases, and 5 bases lay in between. There are 12 residues in the CDR3. The full variable domain, completed using reference TRBV2 and TRBJ2-5, is EPEVTQTPSHQVTQMGQEVILRCVPISNHLYFYWYRQILGQKVEFLVSFYNNEISEKSEIFDDQFSVERPDGSNFTLKIRSTKLEDSAMYFCASRQNQETQYFGPGTRLLVL.

This clonotype has ten or more counts. The genes are TRBV11-2 and TRBJ1-2; tentatively, D is TRBD1 (5 bases). Germline CDR1 and CDR2: SGHAT and FQNNGV. Trimming took off 10 bases at V and 4 bases at J, with 19 bases between the two ends. This CDR3 region has 14 residues. CDR3 protein: CATAPPGTVYGYTF. CDR3 in DNA: TGTGCCACCGCCCCCCCCGGGACGGTCTATGGCTACACCTTC.

This clonotype was seen more than once but under ten times. The chain joins TRBV4-2 to TRBJ2-3; D ambiguous. CDR1 and CDR2 (germline): LGHNA, YNFKEQ. The CDR3 contains 14 residues. V lost 0 bases, J lost 4 bases, and 8 bases lay in between. The CDR3 protein is CASSQDPNADTQYF. The CDR3, as DNA: TGTGCCAGCAGCCAAGATCCTAATGCAGATACGCAGTATTTT.

This clonotype was recorded many times. The chain combines TRBV5-5 with TRBJ2-5, with TRBD1 identical over 8 bases. The CDR3 has 14 residues. Germline V gene sequence: CDR1 SGHKS, CDR2 YYEKEE (reference sequence). With 4 bases clipped from V and 2 bases from J, the junction kept 4 bases outside the gene matches. The CDR3 region is CASSPRTGQETQYF. CDR3 nucleotide sequence: TGTGCCAGCAGCCCCAGGACAGGGCAAGAGACCCAGTACTTC.

This clonotype was seen a handful of times. This sequence joins TRBV28 and TRBJ2-3, with 10 bases matching TRBD2. V was clipped by 8 bases and J by 4 bases; unmatched bases: 9. Germline V gene sequence: CDR1 MDHEN, CDR2 SYDVKM. The length of the CDR3 is 15 residues. In DNA, the CDR3 is TGTGCCAGCGGGGAAGCGGGGGGGCGTCCAGATACGCAGTATTTT. Protein sequence: CASGEAGGRPDTQYF.

This chain joins TRBV20-1 and TRBJ2-1, with 11 bases identical to TRBD2. J was trimmed by 5 bases and V by 5 bases; bases with no gene match: 8. The CDR3 spans 15 residues. Germline assignment: CDR1 DFQATT and CDR2 SNEGSKA (reference sequence). Here the CDR3 DNA reads TGCAGTGCTCGAATGACTAGCGGGGCCAACAATGAGCAGTTCTTC. Its protein product is CSARMTSGANNEQFF.

This clonotype has only a few counts. The V call is TRBV29-1, the J call TRBJ2-3; perhaps D is TRBD1 or TRBD2 (5 bases each). With 7 bases removed from V and 2 bases from J, the gap between germline ends came to 7 bases. The CDR3 has 11 amino acids. Germline CDR1 SQVTM, CDR2 ANQGSEA. CDR3 residues: CSAGLTDTQYF. The CDR3, as DNA: TGCAGCGCGGGGCTCACAGATACGCAGTATTTT.

This clonotype was counted only a few times. The chain uses TRBV14 and TRBJ2-2; D gene uncertain. V was trimmed by 4 bases and J by 4 bases, leaving 13 bases between them. Germline values: CDR1 SGHDN, CDR2 FVKESK. CDR3 length equals 15 residues. CDR3 residues: CASSRVSIGTGELFF. CDR3 coding DNA: TGTGCCAGCAGCCGGGTTAGCATCGGCACCGGGGAGCTGTTTTTT.